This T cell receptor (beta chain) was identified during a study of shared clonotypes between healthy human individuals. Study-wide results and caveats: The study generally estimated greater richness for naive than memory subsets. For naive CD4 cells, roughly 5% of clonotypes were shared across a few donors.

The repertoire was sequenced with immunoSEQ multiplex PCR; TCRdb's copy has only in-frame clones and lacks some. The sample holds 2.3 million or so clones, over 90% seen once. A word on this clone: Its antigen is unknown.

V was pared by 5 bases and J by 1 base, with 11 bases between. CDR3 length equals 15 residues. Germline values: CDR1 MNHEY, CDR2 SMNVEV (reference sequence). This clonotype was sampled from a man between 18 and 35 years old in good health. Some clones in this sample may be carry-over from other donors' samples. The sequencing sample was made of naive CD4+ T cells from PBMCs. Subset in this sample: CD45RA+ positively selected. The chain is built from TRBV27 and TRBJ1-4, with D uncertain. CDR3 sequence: CASSPQYVTNEKLFF. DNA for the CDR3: TGTGCCAGCAGTCCCCAGTACGTAACTAATGAAAAACTGTTTTTT. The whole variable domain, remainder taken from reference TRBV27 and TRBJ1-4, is EAQVTQNPRYLITVTGKKLTVTCSQNMNHEYMSWYRQDPGLGLRQIYYSMNVEVTDKGDVPEGYKVSRKEKRNFPLILESPSPNQTSLYFCASSPQYVTNEKLFFGSGTQLSVL.